Reported below is one TCR beta chain. The data were taken from a study of blood T cell repertoires in COVID-19. The overall study: Sample material is recorded as cDNA or gDNA derived from T cells, B-cell-depleted T cells, or PBMCs.

CDR1 is LNHDA and CDR2 is SQIVND in the germline V gene (reference sequence). V was clipped by 6 bases and J by 4 bases, with 17 bases between them. This CDR3 region has 15 residues. The data were produced by immunoSEQ multiplex PCR, yet TCRdb's version contains in-frame clones alone and is incomplete. The table has fewer than 150,000 clones, over 80% seen once; the top ten hold 15% to 20%. In terms of age and location, participants ranged from roughly 18 to 95 years and lived in about two dozen US areas. Cohort 3 recovery required two negative PCRs, clearance, or symptom resolution. The chain joins TRBV19 to TRBJ2-3, with D perhaps TRBD2 (6 bases). The source of this sequence is a man under 40 who had recovered from COVID-19. Sequenced material: PBMCs or T cells enriched from blood (not recorded which). In nucleotides, the CDR3 is TGTGCCAGTAGCCCTGATGCGGGGAAGTCAGATACGCAGTATTTT. Its protein is CASSPDAGKSDTQYF.